A selection of T cell receptor beta chains follows, all from one sample in a study of breast tumors, draining lymph nodes, adjacent tissues. TCRdb called the multiplex PCR reads again in MiXCR, with one record for every CDR3 protein. The sample shows around 120,000 distinct CDR3 sequences, roughly 21% of them seen only once. The material sequenced was axillary lymph node tissue. Every receptor here comes from a female donor with breast cancer. Some clones in this sample may be carry-over from other donors' samples. Each CDR3 is given with its conserved first and last residue. A D gene is named only where the DNA matches it firmly. Clone size, where shown, is once, few, many, or a class for clones that have expanded.

j_call: TRBJ1-6; v_call: TRBV4-1; cdr3_length: 15; clone_size: many; d_call: .; cdr3_nt: TGCGCCAGCAGCCAAGAGGCAGACGGGGGTTCACCCCTCCACTTT; cdr3_aa: CASSQEADGGSPLHF
j_call: TRBJ1-1; v_call: TRBV20-1; cdr3_length: 14; clone_size: few; d_call: .; cdr3_nt: TGCAGTGCTAGAGTTTGGGGCAGAAACACTGAAGCTTTCTTT; cdr3_aa: CSARVWGRNTEAFF
j_call: TRBJ2-7; v_call: TRBV4-1; cdr3_length: 17; clone_size: many; d_call: TRBD1; cdr3_nt: TGCGCCAGCAGCACCCGGGACAGTTTACAGAATGCCTACGAGCAGTACTTC; cdr3_aa: CASSTRDSLQNAYEQYF
j_call: TRBJ1-2; v_call: TRBV6-5; cdr3_length: 15; clone_size: many; d_call: TRBD1; cdr3_nt: TGTGCCAGCAGTTACTCCGGACAGGGGGCTGGAGGCTACACCTTC; cdr3_aa: CASSYSGQGAGGYTF
j_call: TRBJ2-1; v_call: TRBV5-8; cdr3_length: 16; clone_size: many; d_call: .; cdr3_nt: TGTGCCAGCAGCTCTGCGGGGACAAGATCCTACAATGAGCAGTTCTTC; cdr3_aa: CASSSAGTRSYNEQFF
j_call: TRBJ2-7; v_call: TRBV6-1; cdr3_length: 15; clone_size: many; d_call: .; cdr3_nt: TGTGCCAGCAGTGGTCAGGCCAGCGGGTCCTACGAGCAGTACTTC; cdr3_aa: CASSGQASGSYEQYF
j_call: TRBJ2-1; v_call: TRBV15; cdr3_length: 17; clone_size: many; d_call: TRBD2; cdr3_nt: TGTGCCACCAGCTCGTGGCCTAGCGGGGGCTCCTACAATGAGCAGTTCTTC; cdr3_aa: CATSSWPSGGSYNEQFF
j_call: TRBJ2-7; v_call: TRBV3-1; cdr3_length: 15; clone_size: many; d_call: TRBD1; cdr3_nt: TGTGCCAGCAGGAGTCAGACGGACAGGCCCTACGAGCAGTACTTC; cdr3_aa: CASRSQTDRPYEQYF
j_call: TRBJ1-2; v_call: TRBV6-6; cdr3_length: 14; clone_size: many; d_call: TRBD1; cdr3_nt: TGTGCCAGCAGTGGAATGGGACAGGGCTATGGCTACACCTTC; cdr3_aa: CASSGMGQGYGYTF
j_call: TRBJ1-6; v_call: TRBV3-1; cdr3_length: 13; clone_size: many; d_call: .; cdr3_nt: TGTGCCAGCAGCCGAAGACAGGATTCACCCCTCCACTTT; cdr3_aa: CASSRRQDSPLHF
j_call: TRBJ2-4; v_call: TRBV6-5; cdr3_length: 16; clone_size: .; d_call: .; cdr3_nt: TGTGCCAGCAGTCTTGGAGTGGGGCTAGCCAAAAACATTCAGTACTTC; cdr3_aa: CASSLGVGLAKNIQYF
j_call: TRBJ2-1; v_call: TRBV6-1; cdr3_length: 12; clone_size: many; d_call: TRBD1; cdr3_nt: TGTGCCAGCAGAAACAGGGGTGGTGAGCAGTTCTTC; cdr3_aa: CASRNRGGEQFF
j_call: TRBJ2-1; v_call: TRBV6-2/TRBV6-3; cdr3_length: 14; clone_size: many; d_call: .; cdr3_nt: TGTGCCAGCAGTTATTGGCAGGGGTTCGATGAGCAGTTCTTC; cdr3_aa: CASSYWQGFDEQFF
j_call: TRBJ1-6; v_call: TRBV2; cdr3_length: 12; clone_size: medium-sized; d_call: .; cdr3_nt: TGTGCCAGCATGCAGGGAGAGCCACCCCTCCACTTT; cdr3_aa: CASMQGEPPLHF
j_call: TRBJ1-2; v_call: TRBV7-8; cdr3_length: 12; clone_size: many; d_call: .; cdr3_nt: TGTGCCAGCAGCCAACCTAACTATGGCTACACCTTC; cdr3_aa: CASSQPNYGYTF
j_call: TRBJ2-7; v_call: TRBV12-3/TRBV12-4; cdr3_length: 16; clone_size: many; d_call: TRBD1; cdr3_nt: TGTGCCAGCAGTTTGGGGCGAGGGACAGGGCCTGAAGAGCAGTACTTC; cdr3_aa: CASSLGRGTGPEEQYF
j_call: TRBJ2-1; v_call: TRBV24-1; cdr3_length: 17; clone_size: many; d_call: TRBD2; cdr3_nt: TGTGCCACCAGTGATCCCAGACTAGCGGGGGGGTACAATGAGCAGTTCTTC; cdr3_aa: CATSDPRLAGGYNEQFF
j_call: TRBJ2-5; v_call: TRBV5-1; cdr3_length: 14; clone_size: many; d_call: TRBD1; cdr3_nt: TGCGCCAGCAGCACCGGACAGGGCCAAGAGACCCAGTACTTC; cdr3_aa: CASSTGQGQETQYF
j_call: TRBJ1-6; v_call: TRBV5-6; cdr3_length: 14; clone_size: many; d_call: .; cdr3_nt: TGTGCCAGCAGCTTGATGGGGCTTTATTCACCCCTCCACTTT; cdr3_aa: CASSLMGLYSPLHF
j_call: TRBJ2-2; v_call: TRBV27; cdr3_length: 18; clone_size: .; d_call: .; cdr3_nt: TGTGCCAGCAGTTTATCCTCGGGACCCTGGCCGAACACCGGGGAGCTGTTTTTT; cdr3_aa: CASSLSSGPWPNTGELFF
j_call: TRBJ2-5; v_call: TRBV3-1; cdr3_length: 11; clone_size: few; d_call: .; cdr3_nt: TGTGCCAGCGGGGAACAAGAGACCCAGTACTTC; cdr3_aa: CASGEQETQYF
j_call: TRBJ1-1; v_call: TRBV20-1; cdr3_length: 15; clone_size: once; d_call: TRBD1; cdr3_nt: TGCAGTGCTTTCAAACCGGGACAGGGGGCAACTGAAGCTTTCTTT; cdr3_aa: CSAFKPGQGATEAFF
j_call: TRBJ2-7; v_call: TRBV20-1; cdr3_length: 14; clone_size: many; d_call: .; cdr3_nt: TGCAGTGCTAGCTTCAGTAACGGGAGATACGAGCAGTACTTC; cdr3_aa: CSASFSNGRYEQYF
j_call: TRBJ2-2; v_call: TRBV20-1; cdr3_length: 14; clone_size: few; d_call: .; cdr3_nt: TGCAGTGCTCTCCACAGGCCGAACACCGGGGAGCTGTTTTTT; cdr3_aa: CSALHRPNTGELFF
j_call: TRBJ2-4; v_call: TRBV20-1; cdr3_length: 12; clone_size: .; d_call: .; cdr3_nt: TGCAGCGTCCCCCTAGCCAAAAACATTCAGTACTTC; cdr3_aa: CSVPLAKNIQYF
j_call: TRBJ2-6; v_call: TRBV5-5; cdr3_length: 16; clone_size: many; d_call: TRBD1; cdr3_nt: TGTGCCAGCAGCTTGGCCCCGACAGGGGTGTTAGGCGTCCTGACTTTC; cdr3_aa: CASSLAPTGVLGVLTF
j_call: TRBJ1-2; v_call: TRBV7-9; cdr3_length: 13; clone_size: many; d_call: .; cdr3_nt: TGTGCCAGCAGCTACCGGACATACTATGGCTACACCTTC; cdr3_aa: CASSYRTYYGYTF
j_call: TRBJ2-3; v_call: TRBV9; cdr3_length: 17; clone_size: many; d_call: .; cdr3_nt: TGTGCCAGCAGCGTAGGGTACGGGGGATACCTCACAGATACGCAGTATTTT; cdr3_aa: CASSVGYGGYLTDTQYF
j_call: TRBJ2-3; v_call: TRBV5-1; cdr3_length: 13; clone_size: many; d_call: .; cdr3_nt: TGCGCCAGCAGCGGAGAGACAGCAGATACGCAGTATTTT; cdr3_aa: CASSGETADTQYF
j_call: TRBJ2-3; v_call: TRBV27; cdr3_length: 15; clone_size: many; d_call: TRBD2; cdr3_nt: TGTGCCAGCAGTACAAGCGGGAGGAACACAGATACGCAGTATTTT; cdr3_aa: CASSTSGRNTDTQYF